The 2 T cell receptor beta chains given below trace back to one sample, sequenced in a study of regulatory T cells in long-lasting Graves disease (dated by TCRdb to about 2021). Libraries were prepared through multiplex PCR. Data came from an Illumina HiSeq 4000. To build TCR beta libraries, CDR3 regions were amplified by Arm-PCR using iRepertoire HTBI primers. TCRdb reprocessing: public reads trimmed at Q25 with fastp, clones called with MiXCR, in-frame beta chains kept. Rows are unified per CDR3 protein, each entry keeping the most common DNA and genes. The table for this sample lists hundreds of thousands of distinct CDR3 sequences; about 32% of them were counted only once. Clones ranked in the top ten supply roughly 46% of the sample. The sample's time point label, decoded: persistent/refractory GD, antithyroid drugs over 5 years with positive TRAb. For both TCR sequencing and RNA sequencing, RNA was extracted from PBMCs in TRIzol.

The source material was peripheral blood mononuclear cells (PBMCs), sampled when the disease was refractory, from a patient treated with antithyroid drugs. These receptors were collected from a female donor with Graves disease.

V is TRBV7-3 and J is TRBJ1-6, with D uncertain. This CDR3 contains 14 residues. CDR1 is SGHTA, CDR2 FQGTGA, per germline. V dropped 5 bases and J dropped 10 bases, with 15 bases sitting between them. DNA for the CDR3: TGTGCCAGCAGCGTGGGAGTGGGAGGCTCACCCCTCCACTTT. Residues: CASSVGVGGSPLHF.

The chain couples TRBV20-1 to TRBJ2-7; 7 bases agree with TRBD2. With V trimmed by 6 bases and J by 4 bases, 3 bases remained unmatched. The CDR3 totals 11 residues. Germline V gene lookup returns CDR1 DFQATT and CDR2 SNEGSKA (reference sequence). The CDR3 bases are TGCAGTGCGCGGGAGCGGTACGAGCAGTACTTC. Translation: CSARERYEQYF.